The sequence of this T cell receptor beta chain was determined in a study of patients and donors after allogeneic stem cell transplantation. This clonotype has a single count. TCRdb recomputed calls from the RT-PCR reads with MiXCR, one row per CDR3 protein. The table lists 920,000 or so distinct CDR3 sequences, 18% of them singletons, with around 6% in the top ten. The CDR3 extends over 14 amino acids. V was cut by 4 bases and J by 3 bases, with 11 bases left in between. CDR1 is MNHNS, CDR2 SASEGT, per germline. Sequenced input: blood, either unsorted or a sorted T cell fraction (not recorded which). The rearrangement links TRBV6-1 to TRBJ2-3, with D perhaps TRBD1 (7 bases). The sequence was obtained from a human donor who was either an allogeneic HSCT recipient or a stem cell or donor lymphocyte infusion donor (not recorded which). It is not recorded whose cells these are; they may come from a transplant donor. CDR3: CASSAGGGTDTQYF. CDR3 sequence (DNA): TGTGCCAGCAGTGCAGGGGGAGGAACAGATACGCAGTATTTT.